The T cell receptor (beta chain) described here comes from a study of blood T cell repertoires in COVID-19. About the research overall: The study drew acute and convalescent COVID-19 samples from the United States, Italy and Spain. In each case, the material was cDNA or gDNA derived from T cells, B-cell-depleted T cells, or PBMCs.

As handled by the study authors: Amplification with reference gene primers provided the estimates of nucleated cell counts. TCRdb's table, derived via immunoSEQ multiplex PCR, lists solely in-frame clones and lacks some. V and J calls and clone size come straight from that table; D and trimming were deduced from the DNA. The profile covers around 23,000 clones, with 75% to 90% appearing a single time and around 17% taken by the ten largest. The sequence was obtained from a human donor with acute or convalescent COVID-19. The donor label of this sample is uncertain. Sequenced sample: peripheral blood.

The CDR3: CASSYNRDSNQPQHF. CDR3 sequence (DNA): TGTGCCAGCAGTTACAACAGGGATAGCAATCAGCCCCAGCATTTT. This chain links TRBV6-6 with TRBJ1-5; D may be TRBD1 (6 bases). The length of the CDR3 is 15 residues. Germline V gene sequence: CDR1 MNHNY, CDR2 SVGAGI (reference sequence). Between the trimmed V and J ends, which lost 2 bases and 0 bases, there was a span of 8 bases.